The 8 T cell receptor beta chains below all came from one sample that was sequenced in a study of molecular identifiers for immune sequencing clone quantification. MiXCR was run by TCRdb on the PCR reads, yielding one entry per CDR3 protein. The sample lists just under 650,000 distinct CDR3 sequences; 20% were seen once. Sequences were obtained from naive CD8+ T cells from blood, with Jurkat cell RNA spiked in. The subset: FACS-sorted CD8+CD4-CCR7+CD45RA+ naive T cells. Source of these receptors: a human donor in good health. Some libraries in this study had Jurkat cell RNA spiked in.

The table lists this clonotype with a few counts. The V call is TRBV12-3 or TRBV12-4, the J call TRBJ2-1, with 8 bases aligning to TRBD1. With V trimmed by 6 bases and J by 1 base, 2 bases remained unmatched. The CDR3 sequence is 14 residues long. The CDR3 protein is CASRDRASYNEQFF. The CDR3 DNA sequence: TGTGCCAGCAGGGACAGGGCGTCCTACAATGAGCAGTTCTTC.

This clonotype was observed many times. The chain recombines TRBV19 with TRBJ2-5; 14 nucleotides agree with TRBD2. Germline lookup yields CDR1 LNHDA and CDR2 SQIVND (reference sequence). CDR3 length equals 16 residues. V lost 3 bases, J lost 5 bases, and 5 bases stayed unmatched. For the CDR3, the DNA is TGTGCCAGTAGTATGACTAGCGGGGGGGCTCCTGAGACCCAGTACTTC. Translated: CASSMTSGGAPETQYF. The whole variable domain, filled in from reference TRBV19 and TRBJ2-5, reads DGGITQSPKYLFRKEGQNVTLSCEQNLNHDAMYWYRQDPGQGLRLIYYSQIVNDFQKGDIAEGYSVSREKKESFPLTVTSAQKNPTAFYLCASSMTSGGAPETQYFGPGTRLLVL.

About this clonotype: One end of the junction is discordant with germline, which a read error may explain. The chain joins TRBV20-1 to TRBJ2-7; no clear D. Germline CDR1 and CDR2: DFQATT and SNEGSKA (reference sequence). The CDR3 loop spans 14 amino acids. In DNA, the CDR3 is TGCAGTGCTAAGATACAGAATCGCCGATACGAGCAGTGCTTC. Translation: CSAKIQNRRYEQCF.

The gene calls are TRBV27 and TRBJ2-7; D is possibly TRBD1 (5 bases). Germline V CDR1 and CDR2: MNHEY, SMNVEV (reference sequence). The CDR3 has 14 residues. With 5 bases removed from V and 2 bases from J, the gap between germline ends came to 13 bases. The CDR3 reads CASSPQTETYEQYF. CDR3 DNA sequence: TGTGCCAGCAGTCCTCAGACAGAAACCTACGAGCAGTACTTC.

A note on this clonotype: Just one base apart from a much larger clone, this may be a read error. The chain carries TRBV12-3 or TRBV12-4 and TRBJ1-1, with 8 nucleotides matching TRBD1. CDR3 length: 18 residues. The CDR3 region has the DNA TGTGCCAGCAGCTCGACAGGGGTTAGGATCAGCATGAACACTGAAGCTTCCTTT. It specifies CASSSTGVRISMNTEASF.

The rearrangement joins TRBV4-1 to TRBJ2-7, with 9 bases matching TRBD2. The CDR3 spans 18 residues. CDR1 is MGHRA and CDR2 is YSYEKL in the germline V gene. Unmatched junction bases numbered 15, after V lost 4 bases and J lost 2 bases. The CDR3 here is CASSPHLLQRGVTYEQYF. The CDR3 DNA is TGCGCCAGCAGCCCGCACCTCTTGCAGCGGGGGGTAACCTACGAGCAGTACTTC.

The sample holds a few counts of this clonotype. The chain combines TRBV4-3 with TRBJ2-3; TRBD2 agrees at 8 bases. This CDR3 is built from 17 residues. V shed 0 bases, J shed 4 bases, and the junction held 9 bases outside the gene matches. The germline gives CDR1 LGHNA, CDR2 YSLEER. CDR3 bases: TGCGCCAGCAGCCAAGATTACCGGGGGGGCCCCTCAGATACGCAGTATTTT. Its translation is CASSQDYRGGPSDTQYF.

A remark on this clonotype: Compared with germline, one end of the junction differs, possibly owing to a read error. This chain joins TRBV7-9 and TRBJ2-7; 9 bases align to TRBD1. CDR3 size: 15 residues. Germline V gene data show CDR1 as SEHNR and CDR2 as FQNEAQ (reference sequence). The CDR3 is CAGSYVGTGSSEQYF. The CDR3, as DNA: TGTGCCGGCAGCTACGTCGGGACAGGGTCATCCGAGCAGTACTTC. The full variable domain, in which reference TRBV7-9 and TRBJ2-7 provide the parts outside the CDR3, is DTGVSQNPRHKITKRGQNVTFRCDPISEHNRLYWYRQTLGQGPEFLTYFQNEAQLEKSRLLSDRFSAERPKGSFSTLEIQRTEQGDSAMYLCAGSYVGTGSSEQYFGPGTRLTVT.